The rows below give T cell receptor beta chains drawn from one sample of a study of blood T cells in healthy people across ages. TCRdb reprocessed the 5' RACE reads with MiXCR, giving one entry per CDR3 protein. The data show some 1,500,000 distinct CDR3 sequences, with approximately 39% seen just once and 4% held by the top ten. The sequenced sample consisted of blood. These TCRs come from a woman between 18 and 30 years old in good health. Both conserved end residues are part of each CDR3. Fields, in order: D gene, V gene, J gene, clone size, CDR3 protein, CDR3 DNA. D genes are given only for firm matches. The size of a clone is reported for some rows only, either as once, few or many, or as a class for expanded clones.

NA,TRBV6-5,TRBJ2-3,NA,CASSYPGQSADTQYF,TGTGCCAGCAGTTACCCGGGACAAAGCGCAGATACGCAGTATTTT
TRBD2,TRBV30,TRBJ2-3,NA,CAYTAGGPDTQYF,TGTGCCTACACGGCGGGAGGGCCGGATACGCAGTATTTT
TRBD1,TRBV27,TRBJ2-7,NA,CASSSYQRGHDEQYF,TGTGCCAGCAGTTCCTACCAAAGGGGGCACGACGAGCAGTACTTC
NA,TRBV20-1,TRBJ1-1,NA,CSADEQEGTEAFF,TGCAGTGCCGATGAACAGGAAGGCACTGAAGCTTTCTTT
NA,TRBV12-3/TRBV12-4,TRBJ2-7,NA,CASSLLQSSYEQYF,TGTGCCAGCAGTTTACTACAGAGCTCCTACGAGCAGTACTTC
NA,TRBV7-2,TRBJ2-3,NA,CASRDRSGRIDTQYF,TGTGCCAGCAGAGACCGCTCTGGGAGAATAGATACGCAGTATTTT
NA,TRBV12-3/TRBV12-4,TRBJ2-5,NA,CASSLGSGLFATYEQYF,TGTGCCAGCAGTTTGGGCAGCGGACTTTTCGCAACCTATGAGCAGTACTTC
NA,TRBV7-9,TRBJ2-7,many,CASSLDPAYEQYF,TGTGCCAGCAGTTTAGACCCAGCCTACGAGCAGTACTTC
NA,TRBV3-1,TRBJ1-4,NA,CASSQGGGEANEKLFF,TGTGCCAGCAGCCAAGGAGGGGGGGAAGCTAATGAAAAACTGTTTTTT
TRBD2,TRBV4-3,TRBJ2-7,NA,CASSQARLAGRAYEQYF,TGCGCCAGCAGCCAAGCCCGGTTAGCGGGACGAGCCTACGAGCAGTACTTC
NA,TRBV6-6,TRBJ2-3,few,CASSLRGRETDTQYF,TGTGCCAGCAGTCTCCGCGGAAGGGAAACAGATACGCAGTATTTT
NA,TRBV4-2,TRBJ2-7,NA,CASSQDARGSYEQYF,TGTGCCAGCAGCCAAGACGCACGGGGGTCCTACGAGCAGTACTTC
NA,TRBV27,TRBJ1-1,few,CASSFVPETEAFF,TGTGCCAGCAGTTTTGTCCCCGAGACTGAAGCTTTCTTT
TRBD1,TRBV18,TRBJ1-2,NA,CASSPPGQGLHTF,TGTGCCAGCTCACCACCGGGACAGGGGCTTCACACCTTC
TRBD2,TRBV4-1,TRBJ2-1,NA,CASSQGGSGRASYNEQFF,TGCGCCAGCAGCCAAGGGGGTAGCGGGAGGGCCTCCTACAATGAGCAGTTCTTC
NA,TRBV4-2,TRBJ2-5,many,CASSQDGQGQETQYF,TGTGCCAGCAGCCAAGATGGGCAGGGCCAAGAGACCCAGTACTTC
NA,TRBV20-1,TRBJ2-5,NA,CSARGRRGEQYF,TGCAGTGCTAGAGGGAGGCGAGGAGAGCAGTACTTC
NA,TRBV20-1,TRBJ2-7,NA,CSAILGRSSYNEQYF,TGCAGTGCCATACTCGGACGGAGCTCCTACAATGAGCAGTACTTC
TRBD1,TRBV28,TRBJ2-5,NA,CASRNRGPQETQYF,TGTGCCAGCAGGAACAGGGGGCCTCAAGAGACCCAGTACTTC
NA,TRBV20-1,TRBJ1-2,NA,CSARGRQVANYGYTF,TGCAGTGCTAGGGGGCGGCAGGTTGCCAACTATGGCTACACCTTC
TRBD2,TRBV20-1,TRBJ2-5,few,CSASRRTRVDEQYF,TGCAGTGCTAGCCGCAGGACTAGAGTCGATGAGCAGTACTTC
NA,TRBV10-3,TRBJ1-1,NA,CAISPDTTEAFF,TGTGCCATCAGTCCGGACACCACTGAAGCTTTCTTT
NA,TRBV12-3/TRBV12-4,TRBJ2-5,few,CASSPPGSPTQYF,TGTGCCAGCAGCCCTCCCGGTAGCCCGACCCAGTACTTC
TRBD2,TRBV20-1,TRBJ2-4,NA,CSARELAGLGKNIQYF,TGCAGTGCTAGGGAGCTAGCGGGACTAGGCAAAAACATTCAGTACTTC
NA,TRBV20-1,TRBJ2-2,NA,CSARDPLHTGELFF,TGCAGTGCTAGAGATCCTCTTCACACCGGGGAGCTGTTTTTT
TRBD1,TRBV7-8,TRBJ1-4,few,CASSSATGADEKLFF,TGTGCCAGCAGCTCTGCGACAGGGGCCGATGAAAAACTGTTTTTT
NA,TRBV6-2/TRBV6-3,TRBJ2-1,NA,CASNPRGRGAYNEQFF,TGTGCCAGCAATCCCAGGGGGCGGGGGGCGTACAATGAGCAGTTCTTC
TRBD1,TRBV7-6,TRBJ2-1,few,CASSPWTGGYNEQFF,TGTGCCAGCAGCCCCTGGACAGGGGGCTACAATGAGCAGTTCTTC
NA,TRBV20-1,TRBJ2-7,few,CSAKKIRYEQYF,TGCAGTGCTAAAAAAATCCGCTACGAGCAGTACTTC
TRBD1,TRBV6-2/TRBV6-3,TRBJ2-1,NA,CASSGPGQKQFF,TGTGCCAGCAGCGGTCCGGGACAGAAGCAGTTCTTC
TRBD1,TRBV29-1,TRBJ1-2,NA,CSVEAYGTGVGGYTF,TGCAGCGTTGAGGCCTACGGGACAGGGGTTGGAGGCTACACCTTC
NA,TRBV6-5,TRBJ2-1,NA,CASSHLARGPSSYNEQFF,TGTGCCAGCAGTCACCTAGCGAGAGGCCCGAGCTCCTACAATGAGCAGTTCTTC
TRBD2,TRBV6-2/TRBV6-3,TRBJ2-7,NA,CASTYSLAGGDEQYF,TGTGCCAGCACCTACTCCCTAGCGGGAGGTGACGAGCAGTACTTC
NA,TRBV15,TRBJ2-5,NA,CATSRESQETQYF,TGTGCCACCAGCAGAGAATCCCAAGAGACCCAGTACTTC
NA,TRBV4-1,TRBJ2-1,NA,CASSLRGGRDEQFF,TGCGCCAGCAGCCTGAGGGGGGGCCGCGATGAGCAGTTCTTC
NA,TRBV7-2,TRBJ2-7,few,CASSFYGNYEQYF,TGTGCCAGCAGCTTCTACGGGAATTACGAGCAGTACTTC
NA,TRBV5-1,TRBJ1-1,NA,CASRQDAMNPEAFF,TGCGCCAGCCGACAGGACGCGATGAACCCTGAAGCTTTCTTT
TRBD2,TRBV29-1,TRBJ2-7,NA,CSGLLAGRFYEQYF,TGCAGCGGGCTACTAGCGGGCCGCTTTTACGAGCAGTACTTC
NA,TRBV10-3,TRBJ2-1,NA,CAISGSVNEQFF,TGTGCCATCAGTGGCTCGGTTAATGAGCAGTTCTTC
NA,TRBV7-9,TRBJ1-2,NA,CASAPGLGYGYTF,TGTGCCAGCGCCCCGGGATTAGGCTATGGCTACACCTTC
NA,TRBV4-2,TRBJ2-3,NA,CASSRLFSTDTQYF,TGTGCCAGCAGCCGGCTTTTTAGCACAGATACGCAGTATTTT
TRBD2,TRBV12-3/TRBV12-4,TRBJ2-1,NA,CASRPPGLAIDEQFF,TGTGCCAGCAGGCCGCCGGGACTAGCTATAGATGAGCAGTTCTTC
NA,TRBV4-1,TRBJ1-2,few,CASSQDAAGASYGYTF,TGCGCCAGCAGCCAAGATGCAGCGGGGGCCAGCTATGGCTACACCTTC
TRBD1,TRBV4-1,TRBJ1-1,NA,CASSQLTGPAFF,TGCGCCAGCAGCCAACTGACAGGGCCCGCTTTCTTT
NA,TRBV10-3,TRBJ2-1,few,CATGAEFEQFF,TGTGCCACGGGGGCCGAGTTTGAGCAGTTCTTC
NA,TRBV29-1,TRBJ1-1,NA,CSVRGVNTEAFF,TGCAGCGTGAGGGGGGTGAACACTGAAGCTTTCTTT
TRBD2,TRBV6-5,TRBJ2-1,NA,CASSYFTSGGAYNEQFF,TGTGCCAGCAGTTACTTCACTAGCGGGGGGGCCTACAATGAGCAGTTCTTC
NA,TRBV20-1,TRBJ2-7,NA,CSAKFSTYEQYF,TGCAGTGCTAAGTTCAGCACCTACGAGCAGTACTTC
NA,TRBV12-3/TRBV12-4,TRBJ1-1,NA,CASSRSRRLNTEAFF,TGTGCCAGCAGTCGGAGTCGACGGCTGAACACTGAAGCTTTCTTT
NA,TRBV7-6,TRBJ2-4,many,CASSVGGFDIQYF,TGTGCCAGCAGCGTAGGGGGTTTCGACATTCAGTACTTC
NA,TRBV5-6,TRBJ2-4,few,CASSLSGGNIQYF,TGTGCCAGCAGCTTGTCAGGAGGGAACATTCAGTACTTC
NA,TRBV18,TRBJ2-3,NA,CASSPRLLDTQYF,TGTGCCAGCTCACCACGACTTTTAGATACGCAGTATTTT
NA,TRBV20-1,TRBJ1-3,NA,CSARRPGNTIYF,TGCAGTGCTAGGCGGCCTGGAAACACCATATATTTT
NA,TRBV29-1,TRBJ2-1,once,CSVTRVSYNEQFF,TGCAGCGTTACCCGGGTCTCCTACAATGAGCAGTTCTTC
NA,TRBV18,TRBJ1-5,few,CASSKTSGTHSNQPQHF,TGTGCCAGCTCAAAGACCTCCGGGACACATAGCAATCAGCCCCAGCATTTT
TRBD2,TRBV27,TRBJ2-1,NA,CASSYSGGSRNEQFF,TGTGCCAGTTCCTACTCCGGCGGGAGTAGAAATGAGCAGTTCTTC
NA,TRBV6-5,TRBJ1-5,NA,CASSYTVNQPQHF,TGTGCCAGCAGTTATACCGTAAATCAGCCCCAGCATTTT
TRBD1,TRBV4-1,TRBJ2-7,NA,CASSLHPTGFNEQYF,TGCGCCAGCAGCCTCCACCCGACAGGGTTCAACGAGCAGTACTTC